Following are 20 T cell receptor beta chains from one sample sequenced in a study of T cells after posttransplantation cyclophosphamide. Assay used: immunoSEQ multiplex PCR; TCRdb lists only in-frame clones, some missing. The data show some 64,000 clones, with around 93% seen just once and about 3% held by the top ten. Input material: PBMCs. The receptors stem from a woman in her 30s in good health and a related stem cell transplant donor.

V gene TRBV28 combines with J gene TRBJ1-3; D unclear. Germline CDR1 MDHEN, CDR2 SYDVKM. V shed 5 bases and J shed 0 bases, with 20 bases lying between them. The CDR3 is 18 residues long. The CDR3 sequence: CASSGESGPRLSGNTIYF. DNA for the CDR3: TGTGCCAGCAGTGGAGAAAGCGGACCTCGACTCTCTGGAAACACCATATATTTT. The full variable domain, in which reference TRBV28 and TRBJ1-3 provide the parts outside the CDR3, is DVKVTQSSRYLVKRTGEKVFLECVQDMDHENMFWYRQDPGLGLRLIYFSYDVKMKEKGDIPEGYSVSREKKERFSLILESASTNQTSMYLCASSGESGPRLSGNTIYFGEGSWLTVV.

A few counts support this clone. The rearrangement uses TRBV4-2 and TRBJ2-5, with TRBD2 matching 8 bases. The germline gives CDR1 LGHNA, CDR2 YNFKEQ. The CDR3 extends over 17 amino acids. V lost 0 bases, J lost 2 bases, and 8 bases stayed unmatched. As DNA, the CDR3 is TGTGCCAGCAGCCAAGAGGGCAGCGGGGGCCAGCAAGAGACCCAGTACTTC. This encodes CASSQEGSGGQQETQYF.

The chain has TRBV28 and TRBJ2-4; D could derive from TRBD1 or TRBD2 (7 bases each). The V gene's germline CDR1 is MDHEN and CDR2 SYDVKM. Trimming shortened V by 6 bases and J by 9 bases, and 21 bases separated the two germline ends. The CDR3 runs 15 residues. CDR3 amino acids: CASRRTGSSGGIQYF. The CDR3 DNA reads TGTGCCAGCAGACGGACAGGCTCTAGCGGCGGCATTCAGTACTTC.

The chain couples TRBV14 to TRBJ1-5; D remains ambiguous. Trimming removed 1 base from V and 3 bases from J, with 10 bases in between. The CDR3 length is 15 residues. Germline V gives CDR1 SGHDN, CDR2 FVKESK. CDR3 DNA sequence: TGTGCCAGCAGCCAAGGCTCGGGTTACAATCAGCCCCAGCATTTT. Translating it yields CASSQGSGYNQPQHF. The variable domain in full, completed from reference TRBV14 and TRBJ1-5, reads EAGVTQFPSHSVIEKGQTVTLRCDPISGHDNLYWYRRVMGKEIKFLLHFVKESKQDESGMPNNRFLAERTGGTYSTLKVQPAELEDSGVYFCASSQGSGYNQPQHFGDGTRLSIL.

This rearrangement joins TRBV12-5 to TRBJ2-1; D possibly uses TRBD1 or TRBD2 (6 bases each). V was clipped by 0 bases and J by 8 bases, with 11 bases between them. The length of the CDR3 is 14 residues. In germline, CDR1 is LGHNT, CDR2 FRNRAP. Written as DNA, the CDR3 is TGTGCTAGTGGTTTGGTAACAGGGAGGCATGAGCAGTTCTTC. Its protein is CASGLVTGRHEQFF. The variable domain in full, with the rest retrieved from reference TRBV12-5 and TRBJ2-1, is DARVTQTPRHKVTEMGQEVTMRCQPILGHNTVFWYRQTMMQGLELLAYFRNRAPLDDSGMPKDRFSAEMPDATLATLKIQPSEPRDSAVYFCASGLVTGRHEQFFGPGTRLTVL.

This chain connects TRBV7-2 to TRBJ2-7; 10 nucleotides agree with TRBD2. This CDR3 spans 15 amino acids. CDR1 and CDR2 from the germline V gene are SGHTA and FQGNSA. The V segment lost 6 bases and the J segment 2 bases; nucleotides outside the gene matches: 7. DNA of the CDR3: TGTGCCAGCAGATCTCTAGCGGGGGAGACCTACGAGCAGTACTTC. Translation: CASRSLAGETYEQYF.

CDR3 sequence: CASSLVGAGTEAFF. CDR3 bases: TGTGCCAGCAGCTTAGTCGGGGCTGGGACTGAAGCTTTCTTT. The V call is TRBV7-2, the J call TRBJ1-1; D might be TRBD1 (5 bases). The CDR3 runs to 14 residues. Germline CDR1 reads SGHTA; CDR2 reads FQGNSA. Trimming cost V 1 base and J 5 bases, with 11 bases left between them.

The genes are TRBV10-3 and TRBJ2-5, with D possibly being TRBD2 (5 bases). The CDR3 consists of 9 residues. Germline CDR1 and CDR2: ENHRY and SYGVKD. The CDR3 nucleotides read TGTTCACTTGGGAGAACCCAGTACTTC. It translates to CSLGRTQYF.

The rearrangement joins TRBV15 to TRBJ2-1, with D perhaps being TRBD1 or TRBD2 (5 bases each). Per the germline V gene, CDR1 is LNHNV and CDR2 is YYDKDF (reference sequence). This CDR3 contains 15 residues. Trimming stripped 4 bases from V and 7 bases from J, with 17 bases between. The CDR3 DNA is TGTGCCACCAGCAACCTATACGGGACCGGGAATGAGCAGTTCTTC. Residues: CATSNLYGTGNEQFF.

V gene TRBV4-3 combines with J gene TRBJ2-6; possibly TRBD1 for D (6 bases). The V and J ends lost 0 bases and 0 bases respectively, with 24 bases between them. The CDR3 loop spans 22 amino acids. The germline gives CDR1 LGHNA, CDR2 YSLEER. The CDR3 coding sequence is TGCGCCAGCAGCCAAGATCTCCTAGATGTGGACAGCCTTTTCTCTGGGGCCAACGTCCTGACTTTC. This codes for CASSQDLLDVDSLFSGANVLTF.

The chain employs TRBV10-3 and TRBJ2-7; a possible D gene is TRBD1 (5 bases). V lost 2 bases and J lost 2, with 10 bases in between. The CDR3 totals 14 residues. Germline V gene lookup returns CDR1 ENHRY and CDR2 SYGVKD. DNA for the CDR3: TGTGCCATCAGTGAGAATCCAGGGCCCTACGAGCAGTACTTC. This codes for CAISENPGPYEQYF.

The chain uses TRBV5-8 and TRBJ2-4; perhaps TRBD2 as D (7 bases). Germline lookup yields CDR1 SGHTS and CDR2 YDEGEE. V was clipped by 7 bases and J by 1 base, with 18 bases between them. The CDR3 consists of 16 residues. The CDR3 region has the DNA TGTGCCAGCCCTAACAGGGTCGGGAGGGCCAAAAACATTCAGTACTTC. This gives the protein CASPNRVGRAKNIQYF.

This rearrangement joins TRBV4-2 to TRBJ2-2; possibly TRBD1 for D (6 bases). Looked up from germline, CDR1 is LGHNA and CDR2 is YNFKEQ. This CDR3 is 14 amino acids long. V lost 2 bases and J 6 bases, leaving 10 bases between the germline ends. CDR3 region: CASSQTRGAGELFF. Written as DNA, the CDR3 is TGTGCCAGCAGCCAAACCAGGGGAGCCGGGGAGCTGTTTTTT.

V usage is TRBV27 and J usage is TRBJ1-2; D is possibly TRBD1 (5 bases). The CDR3 runs 13 residues. V was trimmed by 3 bases and J by 7 bases, leaving 12 bases between them. The germline gives CDR1 MNHEY, CDR2 SMNVEV (reference sequence). The CDR3 loop reads CASSLGVGAGYTF. As DNA, the CDR3 is TGTGCCAGCAGTTTGGGGGTGGGAGCTGGCTACACCTTC.

The chain couples TRBV13 to TRBJ2-3; 12 nucleotides agree with TRBD2. The junction had 7 bases not matched to a gene; V was cut back by 5 bases and J by 4 bases. Germline V gives CDR1 PRHDT, CDR2 FYEKMQ (reference sequence). The CDR3 is 16 residues long. CDR3 coding DNA: TGTGCCAGCAGCCGGGGGAGACTAGCGGGGGCAGATACGCAGTATTTT. This sequence encodes CASSRGRLAGADTQYF.

The J gene is TRBJ2-7, the V gene TRBV10-3, with TRBD1 matching over 7 bases. Looked up from germline, CDR1 is ENHRY and CDR2 is SYGVKD. The length of the CDR3 is 14 residues. Trimming at V came to 6 bases and at J to 2 bases, leaving 7 bases not matched to a gene. CDR3 residues: CAIRPVGQTYEQYF. The CDR3 nucleotides are TGTGCCATCAGGCCGGTGGGACAGACCTACGAGCAGTACTTC.

The chain links TRBV6-5 to TRBJ2-3; D might be TRBD2 (6 bases). Germline CDR1 is MNHEY and CDR2 is SVGAGI. The CDR3 is 16 residues long. V was shortened by 4 bases and J by 2 bases, with 16 bases between the two germline ends. The chain's CDR3 is CASSSGLLGVTDTQYF. The CDR3, as DNA: TGTGCCAGCAGTTCGGGACTCTTGGGAGTCACAGATACGCAGTATTTT.

The rearrangement links TRBV4-1 to TRBJ1-4, with 7 positions matching TRBD1. V lost 4 bases, J lost 3 bases, and 8 bases stayed unmatched. The CDR3 is 16 residues long. Germline-derived CDR1 and CDR2 are MGHRA and YSYEKL. The CDR3 nucleotides are TGCGCCAGCAGCCCCTTCTCCGGGACAGCTAATGAAAAACTGTTTTTT. Amino acid sequence: CASSPFSGTANEKLFF.

The chain recombines TRBV7-9 with TRBJ2-1; tentatively, D is TRBD1 (6 bases). Per the germline V gene, CDR1 is SEHNR and CDR2 is FQNEAQ (reference sequence). The ends were cut back, 5 bases at V and 10 bases at J, with 12 bases in the middle. CDR3 length: 12 residues. The CDR3 coding sequence is TGTGCCAGCAGCGCGGACAGAAACGAGCAGTTCTTC. This gives the protein CASSADRNEQFF.

The chain recombines TRBV4-3 with TRBJ2-6; D remains unclear. CDR3 length: 16 residues. The V and J ends lost 1 base and 4 bases respectively, with 11 bases between them. The germline gives CDR1 LGHNA, CDR2 YSLEER. The CDR3 DNA is TGCGCCAGCAGCCAAGGTAAAAGTTCAGGGGCCAACGTCCTGACTTTC. Its protein is CASSQGKSSGANVLTF.